This TCR beta chain was profiled in a study of CD8+CD57+ T cells in acquired aplastic anemia. Only a few counts were recorded for this clonotype. Genomic DNA provided the template from which TCR beta VDJ and CDR3 profiles were obtained. TCRdb reprocessed the reads with MiXCR, giving one entry per CDR3 protein. The table includes some 150,000 distinct CDR3 sequences, 41% detected once. The trim removed 4 bases at V and 5 bases at J, leaving 7 bases unmatched. The CDR3 length is 15 residues. Germline values: CDR1 SGHAT, CDR2 FQNNGV. Source material: sorted CD4+, CD8+, or CD8+CD57+ T cells (not recorded which) from PBMCs. This receptor was taken from a human donor in good health, serving as a control. The chain joins TRBV11-2 to TRBJ2-2; 7 nucleotides agree with TRBD1. The CDR3 nucleotides read TGTGCCAGCAGCTCGGACAGGTCTCCAACCGGGGAGCTGTTTTTT. Protein: CASSSDRSPTGELFF.